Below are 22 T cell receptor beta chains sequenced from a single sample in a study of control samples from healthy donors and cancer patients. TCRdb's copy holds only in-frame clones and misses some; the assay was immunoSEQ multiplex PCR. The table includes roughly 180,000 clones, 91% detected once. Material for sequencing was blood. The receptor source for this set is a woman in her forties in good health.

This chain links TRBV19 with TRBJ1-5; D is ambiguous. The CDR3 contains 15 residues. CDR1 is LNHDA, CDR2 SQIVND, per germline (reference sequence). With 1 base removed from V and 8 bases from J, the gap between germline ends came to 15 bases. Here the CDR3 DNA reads TGTGCCAGTAGTATAGTCCCAGGCCCGTCAAAGCCCCAGCATTTT. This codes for CASSIVPGPSKPQHF.

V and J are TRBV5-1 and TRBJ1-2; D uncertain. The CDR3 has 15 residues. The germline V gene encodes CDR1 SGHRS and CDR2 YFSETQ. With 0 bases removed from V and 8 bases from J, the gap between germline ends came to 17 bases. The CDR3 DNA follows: TGCGCCAGCAGCTTGGGATTTGGGGTATCCGACGGCTACACCTTC. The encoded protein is CASSLGFGVSDGYTF. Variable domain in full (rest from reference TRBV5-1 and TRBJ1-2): KAGVTQTPRYLIKTRGQQVTLSCSPISGHRSVSWYQQTPGQGLQFLFEYFSETQRNKGNFPGRFSGRQFSNSRSEMNVSTLELGDSALYLCASSLGFGVSDGYTFGSGTRLTVV.

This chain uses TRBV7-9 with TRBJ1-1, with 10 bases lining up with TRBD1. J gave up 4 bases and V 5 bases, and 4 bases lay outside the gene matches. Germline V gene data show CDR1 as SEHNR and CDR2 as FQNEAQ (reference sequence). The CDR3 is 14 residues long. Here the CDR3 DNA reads TGTGCCAGCAGCCAATGGACAGGGGGCACTGAAGCTTTCTTT. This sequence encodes CASSQWTGGTEAFF.

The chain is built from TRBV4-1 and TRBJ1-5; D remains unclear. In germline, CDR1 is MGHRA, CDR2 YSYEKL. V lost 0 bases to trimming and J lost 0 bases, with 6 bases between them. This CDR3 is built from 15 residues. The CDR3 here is CASSQDRYSNQPQHF. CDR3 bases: TGCGCCAGCAGCCAAGATAGATATAGCAATCAGCCCCAGCATTTT.

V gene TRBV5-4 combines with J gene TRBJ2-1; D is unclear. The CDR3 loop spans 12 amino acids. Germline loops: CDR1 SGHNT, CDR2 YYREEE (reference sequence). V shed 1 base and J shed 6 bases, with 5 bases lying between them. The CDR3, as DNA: TGTGCCAGCAGCTTGTACCGCAATGAGCAGTTCTTC. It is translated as CASSLYRNEQFF. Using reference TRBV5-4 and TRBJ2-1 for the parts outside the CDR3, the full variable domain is ETGVTQSPTHLIKTRGQQVTLRCSSQSGHNTVSWYQQALGQGPQFIFQYYREEENGRGNFPPRFSGLQFPNYSSELNVNALELDDSALYLCASSLYRNEQFFGPGTRLTVL.

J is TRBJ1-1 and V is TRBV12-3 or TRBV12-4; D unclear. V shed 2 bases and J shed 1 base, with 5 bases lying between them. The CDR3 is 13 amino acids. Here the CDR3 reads CASSLLRNTEAFF. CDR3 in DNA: TGTGCCAGCAGTTTATTGAGGAACACTGAAGCTTTCTTT.

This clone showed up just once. In DNA, the CDR3 is TGTGCCAGCAGCCGGGACGGACTATCCTACGAGCAGTACTTC. Translation: CASSRDGLSYEQYF. This sequence joins TRBV6-5 and TRBJ2-7; a weak D match, TRBD2 (6 bases). Germline lookup yields CDR1 MNHEY and CDR2 SVGAGI. The ends were cut back, 6 bases at V and 1 base at J, with 13 bases in the middle. There are 14 residues in the CDR3.

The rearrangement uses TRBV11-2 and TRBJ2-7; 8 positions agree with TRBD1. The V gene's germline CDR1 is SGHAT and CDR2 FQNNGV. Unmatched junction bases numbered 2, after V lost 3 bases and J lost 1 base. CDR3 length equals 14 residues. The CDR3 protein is CASSLGQVSYEQYF. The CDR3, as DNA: TGTGCCAGCAGCTTGGGACAGGTTTCCTACGAGCAGTACTTC.

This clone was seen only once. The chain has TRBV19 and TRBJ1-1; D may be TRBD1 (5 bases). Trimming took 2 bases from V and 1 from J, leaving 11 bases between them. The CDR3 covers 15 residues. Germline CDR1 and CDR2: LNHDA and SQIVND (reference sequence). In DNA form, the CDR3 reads TGTGCCAGTAGTATACCGGGACGGCAGAACACTGAAGCTTTCTTT. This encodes CASSIPGRQNTEAFF.

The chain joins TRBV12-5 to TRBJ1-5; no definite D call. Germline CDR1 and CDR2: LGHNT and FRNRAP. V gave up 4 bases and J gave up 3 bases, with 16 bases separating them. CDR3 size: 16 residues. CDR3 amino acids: CASGSPPPENNQPQHF. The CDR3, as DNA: TGTGCTAGTGGTTCCCCCCCACCAGAGAACAATCAGCCCCAGCATTTT.

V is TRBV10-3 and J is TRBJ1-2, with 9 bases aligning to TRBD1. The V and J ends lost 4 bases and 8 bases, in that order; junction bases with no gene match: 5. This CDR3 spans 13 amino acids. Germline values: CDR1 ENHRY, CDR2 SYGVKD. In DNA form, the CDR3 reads TGTGCCATCAGTGCCGGGACAGGGTCAGGCTACACCTTC. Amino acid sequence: CAISAGTGSGYTF.

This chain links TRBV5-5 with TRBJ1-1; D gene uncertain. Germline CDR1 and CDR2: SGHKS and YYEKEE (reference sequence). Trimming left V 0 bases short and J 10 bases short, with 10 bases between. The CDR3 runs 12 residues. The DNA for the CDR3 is TGTGCCAGCAGCTTGGGGGATGTTGGAGCTTTCTTT. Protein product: CASSLGDVGAFF.

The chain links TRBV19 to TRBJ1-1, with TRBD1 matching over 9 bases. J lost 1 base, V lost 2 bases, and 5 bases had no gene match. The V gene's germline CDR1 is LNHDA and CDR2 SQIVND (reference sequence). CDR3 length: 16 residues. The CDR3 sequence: CASSITQGAGNTEAFF. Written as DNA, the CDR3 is TGTGCCAGTAGTATAACACAGGGGGCTGGGAACACTGAAGCTTTCTTT.

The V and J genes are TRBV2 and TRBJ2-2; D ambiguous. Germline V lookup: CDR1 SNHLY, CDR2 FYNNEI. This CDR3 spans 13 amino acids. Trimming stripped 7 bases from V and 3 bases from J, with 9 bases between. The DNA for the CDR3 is TGTGCCAGCAAGGGTGTGTACACCGGGGAGCTGTTTTTT. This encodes CASKGVYTGELFF. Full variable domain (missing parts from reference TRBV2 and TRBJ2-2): EPEVTQTPSHQVTQMGQEVILRCVPISNHLYFYWYRQILGQKVEFLVSFYNNEISEKSEIFDDQFSVERPDGSNFTLKIRSTKLEDSAMYFCASKGVYTGELFFGEGSRLTVL.

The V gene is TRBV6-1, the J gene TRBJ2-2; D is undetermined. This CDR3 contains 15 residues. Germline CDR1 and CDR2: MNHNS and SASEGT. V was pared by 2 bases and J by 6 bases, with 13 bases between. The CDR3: CASSEFGLGSGELFF. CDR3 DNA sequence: TGTGCCAGCAGTGAATTCGGCCTAGGGTCCGGGGAGCTGTTTTTT.

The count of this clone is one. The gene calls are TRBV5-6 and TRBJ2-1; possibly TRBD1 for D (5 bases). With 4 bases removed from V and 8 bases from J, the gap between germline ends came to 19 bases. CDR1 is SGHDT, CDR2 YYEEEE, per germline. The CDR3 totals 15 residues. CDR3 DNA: TGTGCCAGCAGCCCCACCTTCAGGGCAGGCGATGAGCAGTTCTTC. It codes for CASSPTFRAGDEQFF.

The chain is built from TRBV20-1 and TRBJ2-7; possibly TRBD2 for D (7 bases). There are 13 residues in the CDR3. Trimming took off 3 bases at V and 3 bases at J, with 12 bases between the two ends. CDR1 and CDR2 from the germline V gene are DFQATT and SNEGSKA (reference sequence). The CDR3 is CSASRGANYEQYF. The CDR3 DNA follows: TGCAGTGCTAGTCGGGGGGCCAACTACGAGCAGTACTTC.

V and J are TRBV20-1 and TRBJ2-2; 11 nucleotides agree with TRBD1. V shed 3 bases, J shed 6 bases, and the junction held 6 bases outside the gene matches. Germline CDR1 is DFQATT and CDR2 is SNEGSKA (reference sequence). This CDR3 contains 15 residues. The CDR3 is CSASGTGGLAGELFF. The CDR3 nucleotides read TGCAGTGCTAGTGGGACAGGGGGTTTAGCCGGGGAGCTGTTTTTT.

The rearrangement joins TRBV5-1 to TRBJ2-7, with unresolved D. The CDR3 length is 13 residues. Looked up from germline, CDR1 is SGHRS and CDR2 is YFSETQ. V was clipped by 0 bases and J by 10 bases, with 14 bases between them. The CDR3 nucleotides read TGCGCCAGCAGCTTGGACATAAGTATCGGTCAGTACTTC. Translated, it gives CASSLDISIGQYF.

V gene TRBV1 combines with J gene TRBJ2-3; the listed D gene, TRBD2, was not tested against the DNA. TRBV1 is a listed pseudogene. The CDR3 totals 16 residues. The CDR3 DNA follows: TGCACCAGCAGCCAAGAACTAGCGGAGGGAGAAGATACGCAGTATTTT. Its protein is CTSSQELAEGEDTQYF.

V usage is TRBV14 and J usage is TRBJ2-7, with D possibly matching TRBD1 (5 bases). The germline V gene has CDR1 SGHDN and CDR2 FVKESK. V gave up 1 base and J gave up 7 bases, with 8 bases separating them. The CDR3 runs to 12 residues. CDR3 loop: CASSQVGREQYF. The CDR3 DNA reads TGTGCCAGCAGCCAAGTGGGGCGGGAGCAGTACTTC.

The CDR3 DNA sequence: TGCGCCAGCAGCCAAGAGACACCAACTAACTATGGCTACACCTTC. Protein: CASSQETPTNYGYTF. The J gene is TRBJ1-2, the V gene TRBV4-1; D is undetermined. Germline V CDR1 and CDR2: MGHRA, YSYEKL. The ends were cut back, 0 bases at V and 0 bases at J, with 8 bases in the middle. The CDR3 totals 15 residues.